This T cell receptor beta chain originates from a study of vaccination and CD4 T cells after COVID-19 (dated by TCRdb to the early 2020s). A note on the overall study: Convalescent patients had a positive SARS-CoV-2 result on nasal swab PCR, and of these patients, nine had mild disease and one had severe disease. The convalescent cohort comprised six males and four females, including two Hispanic individuals, seven Caucasians, two Asians and one multiracial person. Two doses of either the Pfizer-BioNTech BNT162b2 vaccine (n=8) or the Moderna mRNA-1273 vaccine (n=2) were administered to participants. Post-COVID blood samples from convalescent patients were collected a median of roughly 100 days after diagnosis, with a range of 35 to 161 days. Post-vaccine blood samples were obtained a median of about 70 days after the second vaccine dose, with a range of about 12 to 241 days. The cultures were stimulated with overlapping spike peptide pools from SARS-CoV-2 and from the common cold coronaviruses HCoV-NL63, HCoV-OC43 and HCoV-229E. Control cultures received a CEFX viral epitope pool as the positive control, an HIV-1 Nef peptide pool as the negative control, or no peptide. The spike-specific CD4+ TCR repertoire was compared before and after mRNA vaccination in approximately 9 COVID-19 convalescent patients and several infection-naive healthy vaccine recipients.

Paper-wide results and their limitations: The median number of SARS-CoV-2-reactive clonotypes rose from under 25 after infection to 38 after vaccination, but the change was not significant. Of the vaccine-specific clones found in convalescent patients, nearly all (304 of 307) were mono-reactive for SARS-CoV-2 spike instead of being cross-reactive with common cold coronaviruses. Among the post-vaccine SARS-CoV-2-reactive clones in convalescent patients, a median 86.3% showed up only after vaccination, which suggests vaccine-specific priming. The study included relatively few convalescent patients and did not analyze early timepoints after natural infection.

About this clonotype itself: Its antigen is unknown. No base qualities exist here, and no much larger clone lies one base off it.

Library preparation was by PCR. DNA from cultured CD4+ T cells underwent TCR sequencing with the Oncomine TCR Beta short-read assay at the Johns Hopkins FTIC core. The QIAamp micro DNA kit was used to extract genomic DNA from the cultured CD4+ T cells. The Oncomine TCR Beta libraries from cultured CD4+ T cells were pooled using unique dual indexes and then sequenced on an Illumina iSeq 100. The study's processing was this. Non-productive sequences were removed, and CDR3s not starting with C, not ending with F or W, or shorter than 7 amino acids were discarded. The MANAFEST web application identified antigen-specific clonotypes by comparing peptide-stimulated wells against reference wells and other culture wells. For a clone to be called positive, the clone needed an FDR below 0.05, an odds ratio above 5, and a productive frequency above 0.1% in at least two of three replicate wells. A clonotype counted as cross-reactive if it showed significant expansion both in the SARS-CoV-2 spike wells and in at least one common cold coronavirus spike condition. Levenshtein distances (stringdist) and unrooted phylogenetic trees (ape) in R version 3.6.1 were used to assess CDR3 homology. Starting from the raw public reads, TCRdb applied fastp trimming at Q25, assembled clones with MiXCR and retained in-frame beta chains. Each record represents a unique CDR3 protein, reported with the most common genes and DNA among its rows. The V and J calls reflect TCRdb's pipeline rather than the authors' work. In all, the sample holds 14,000 to 15,000 distinct CDR3 sequences, and about 45% of those were seen once. Jointly, the top ten make up roughly 8% of the sample.

What the treatment or condition label conveys for this sample: approximately nine-day PBMC culture with coronavirus spike peptide pools or control peptides (ViraFEST assay). The study used the ViraFEST assay, which expanded antigen-specific T cells with peptide pools and then identified expanded clonotypes by TCR sequencing. The positive SARS-CoV-2 PCR tests of the convalescent patients were dated from March to December 2020, before the Alpha, Beta and Delta variants emerged in the United States. PBMCs were cultured at roughly 2 million per well in IMDM supplemented with about 5.5% human AB serum and about 9.5 IU/ml IL-2, with 9.5 to 10 ug/ml peptide pools added. Half of the culture medium was replaced with fresh IL-2-containing medium on days 3 and 7. After around 11 days of culture, CD4+ T cells were isolated by negative selection with the EasySep CD4+ T cell isolation kit. Ficoll-Paque Plus gradient centrifugation was used to isolate PBMCs from whole blood, and the isolated PBMCs were then either used fresh or cryopreserved at -140C. Each culture condition was generally run in triplicate wells.

This receptor was taken from a human donor who had recovered from COVID-19. The sample taken for sequencing was CD4+ T cells from blood, cultured in vitro.

CDR3 loop: CASRPPDTTNTDTQYF. The sequenced DNA: TGTGCCAGCAGGCCCCCGGACACCACGAACACAGATACGCAGTATTTT. The receptor chain draws on TRBV6-2 or TRBV6-3 and TRBJ2-3; the D gene is possibly TRBD1, with 5 bases matching. Including cysteine and phenylalanine, the CDR3 has 16 amino acids. Left in the record is the CDR3 DNA by itself, 48 bases read in frame from the first base. In the germline V gene, CDR1 corresponds to MNHEY and CDR2 to SVGEGT. V was cut back by 6 bases and J by 2 bases, leaving a gap of 18 bases between them.